Detailed here is one T cell receptor (beta chain). This entry comes from a study of T cell changes during pregnancy in multiple sclerosis. This CDR3 contains 13 residues. CDR1 and CDR2 from the germline V gene are SGDLS and YYNGEE. The V and J ends lost 4 bases and 4 bases respectively, with 12 bases between them. The repertoire was sequenced with immunoSEQ multiplex PCR; TCRdb's copy has only in-frame clones and lacks some. The profile shows fewer than 75,000 clones, about nine tenths of them singletons. The material sequenced was peripheral blood, taken in the first trimester of pregnancy. The TCR sequence derives from a female donor with multiple sclerosis, enrolled in a pregnancy study. This chain links TRBV9 with TRBJ2-7; TRBD2 might be the D (6 bases). The CDR3 nucleotides are TGTGCCAGCAGCACGCGGGGTGGTTACGAGCAGTACTTC. Its protein product is CASSTRGGYEQYF.